The sequence of this T cell receptor (beta chain) was determined in a study of T cell repertoires in cytomegalovirus infection. Study summary: CMV infection plus the matching HLA type was flagged by public TCR beta signatures.

This clonotype has only a few counts. Germline loops: CDR1 MNHEY, CDR2 SVGAGI. This CDR3 contains 12 residues. Trimming stripped 4 bases from V and 5 bases from J, with 9 bases between. MiXCR, run by TCRdb on the reads, gives a single entry per CDR3 protein. The table has roughly 230,000 distinct CDR3 sequences, over 15% seen once. What was sequenced was CD8+ T cells from PBMCs. This TCR derives from a human donor in good health (CMV status not recorded). Some clones in this sample may be carry-over from other donors' samples. The V and J genes are TRBV6-5 and TRBJ2-7; D is possibly TRBD1 (5 bases). CDR3 nucleotides: TGTGCCAGCAGTTGGGGCACGGACGAGCAGTACTTC. Protein: CASSWGTDEQYF.